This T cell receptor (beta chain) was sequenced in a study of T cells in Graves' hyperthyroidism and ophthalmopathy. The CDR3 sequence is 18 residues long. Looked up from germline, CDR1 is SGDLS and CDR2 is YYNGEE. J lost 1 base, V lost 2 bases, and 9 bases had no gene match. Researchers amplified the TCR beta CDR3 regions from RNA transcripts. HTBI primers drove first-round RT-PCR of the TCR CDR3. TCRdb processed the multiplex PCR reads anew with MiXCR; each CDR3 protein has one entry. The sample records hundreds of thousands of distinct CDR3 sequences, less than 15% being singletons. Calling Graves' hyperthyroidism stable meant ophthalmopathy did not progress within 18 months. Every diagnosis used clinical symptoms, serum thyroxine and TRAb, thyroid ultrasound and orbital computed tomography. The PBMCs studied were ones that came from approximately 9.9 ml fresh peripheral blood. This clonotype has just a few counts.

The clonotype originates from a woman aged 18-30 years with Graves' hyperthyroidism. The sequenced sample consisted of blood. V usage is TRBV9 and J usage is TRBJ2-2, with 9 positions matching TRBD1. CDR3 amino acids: CASSVGQGFEGNTGELFF. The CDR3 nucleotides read TGTGCCAGCAGCGTGGGACAGGGCTTCGAAGGGAACACCGGGGAGCTGTTTTTT.